This passage covers 10 T cell receptor beta chains from one sample sequenced in a study of T-cell reconstitution after alpha-beta-depleted transplantation in children. Preparation of the TCRbeta library used unique molecular identifiers. TCRdb called the PCR reads again in MiXCR, with one record for every CDR3 protein. The sample gives about 600,000 distinct CDR3 sequences, over 10% of which show up once; around 2.2% is in the top ten. Specimen: PBMCs, mostly from graft donor cells, collected 360 days after TCRalphabeta/CD19-depleted stem cell transplant. These receptors originate from a male patient aged 10 to 17 who had a stem cell transplant for acute myeloid leukemia, so the T cells may come from the graft donor.

This chain links TRBV12-3 or TRBV12-4 with TRBJ2-1; possibly TRBD1 for D (5 bases). The CDR3 sequence is 11 residues long. Trimming removed 7 bases from V and 9 bases from J, with 10 bases in between. CDR3 residues: CASTLGAEQFF. The CDR3 DNA follows: TGTGCCAGCACCCTAGGGGCTGAGCAGTTCTTC.

The table lists this clonotype with a few counts. V and J are TRBV5-1 and TRBJ2-7, with 7 nucleotides matching TRBD1. CDR3 length equals 14 residues. The ends lost 4 bases at V and 4 bases at J; junction bases unmatched: 8. Germline CDR1 SGHRS, CDR2 YFSETQ. The CDR3 nucleotides are TGCGCCAGCAGCCCCTCCGGGACAGCGTACGAGCAGTACTTC. Translation: CASSPSGTAYEQYF.

V gene TRBV15 combines with J gene TRBJ2-7; D not resolved. Trimming cost V 1 base and J 2 bases, with 12 bases left between them. CDR1 is LNHNV and CDR2 is YYDKDF in the germline V gene (reference sequence). This CDR3 is 15 amino acids long. The DNA of the CDR3 is TGTGCCACCAGCAGAGGGTCGGGCGACACCTACGAGCAGTACTTC. Amino acid sequence: CATSRGSGDTYEQYF.

The rearrangement uses TRBV4-1 and TRBJ2-7; 10 positions agree with TRBD2. The CDR3 covers 16 residues. Per germline, CDR1 MGHRA and CDR2 YSYEKL. Trimming took 2 bases from V and 11 from J; bases not matched to a gene: 15. Here the CDR3 reads CASSQHDLRLAGSKYF. The CDR3 bases are TGCGCCAGCAGCCAACATGATCTTAGACTAGCGGGTTCCAAGTACTTC.

This sequence joins TRBV6-6 and TRBJ2-5; D might be TRBD1 (5 bases). The CDR3 loop spans 13 amino acids. Germline loops: CDR1 MNHNY, CDR2 SVGAGI (reference sequence). V was trimmed by 6 bases and J by 2 bases, leaving 10 bases between them. CDR3 residues: CASRPTVQETQYF. The DNA of the CDR3 is TGTGCCAGCAGGCCGACAGTACAAGAGACCCAGTACTTC.

The V and J genes are TRBV10-3 and TRBJ2-1, with D maybe TRBD2 (5 bases). The germline V gene encodes CDR1 ENHRY and CDR2 SYGVKD. Trimming pared 4 bases from V and 6 bases from J, leaving 7 bases between. CDR3 length: 12 residues. This CDR3 reads CAISGLANEQFF. CDR3 in DNA: TGTGCCATCAGTGGCCTAGCCAATGAGCAGTTCTTC.

The rearrangement joins TRBV12-3 or TRBV12-4 to TRBJ2-1; weak D call: TRBD1 (6 bases). CDR3 size: 15 residues. Trimming left V 6 bases short and J 7 bases short, with 19 bases between. CDR3 coding DNA: TGTGCCAGCAGCCCAACAGGGAGAGGGAGAAATGAGCAGTTCTTC. Residues: CASSPTGRGRNEQFF.

This chain links TRBV6-2 or TRBV6-3 with TRBJ2-7, with D unclear. The V end was cut by 5 bases, the J end by 5 bases, with 10 bases between. The CDR3 contains 12 residues. Germline CDR1 MNHEY, CDR2 SVGEGT. The CDR3 here is CASSANPHEQYF. Here the CDR3 DNA reads TGTGCCAGCAGTGCAAATCCCCACGAGCAGTACTTC.

This clonotype was observed at least ten times. The chain has TRBV29-1 and TRBJ1-1, with a tentative D call TRBD1 (5 bases). Trimming pared 7 bases from V and 1 base from J, leaving 19 bases between. The CDR3 sequence is 15 residues long. CDR1 and CDR2 (germline): SQVTM, ANQGSEA. The CDR3 is CSAKGAGTANTEAFF. In DNA form, the CDR3 reads TGCAGCGCTAAAGGGGCCGGGACGGCGAACACTGAAGCTTTCTTT.

The J gene is TRBJ2-7, the V gene TRBV12-2; the table's D call of TRBD1 was not tested on the DNA. TRBV12-2 is recorded as a pseudogene. The CDR3 runs to 14 residues. The CDR3 region has the DNA TGTGCAAGTCGCTTAAGGGACAGATGCTACGAGCAGTACTTC. Its protein is CASRLRDRCYEQYF.